A single TCR beta chain is shown here with its context. Its antigen specificity is not known. No base-level quality is on record; no much larger clone is a single base apart. Genomic DNA was isolated from the sorted cells so that the TCRbeta CDR3 region could be sequenced. The immunoSEQ Assay was used for sequencing of TCRbeta CDR3 regions. TCRdb stores this immuneACCESS table with in-frame sequences only. Part of the clones is absent; in the studies checked, under half of the shortfall reflects unresolved V genes, and no reason is known for the rest. The sample includes 22,000 or so clones, with roughly 84% observed a single time. About 34% of the sample lies in the top ten. The trial excluded patients who had a history of autoimmune disease or who were on systemic immunosuppression. Peripheral blood for TCR sequencing was drawn from every dose cohort at baseline, at cycle 4 day 1 and at cycle 7 day 1. The samples were drawn from a first-in-human, open-label, multicenter phase I dose-escalation trial of ivuxolimab. Adults with locally advanced or metastatic melanoma, renal cell carcinoma, hepatocellular carcinoma or head and neck squamous cell carcinoma were enrolled in the trial. Before TCR sequencing, CD4+ T cells and CD8+ T cells were sorted from peripheral blood as separate populations.

This specimen comes from a study of OX40 agonist ivuxolimab in advanced cancers. Background on the whole study: Ivuxolimab, which targeted the costimulatory receptor OX40 (CD134), was an agonistic, fully human IgG2 monoclonal antibody. In the dose-escalation cohort, approximately 82% of patients were male, and the mean age was around 60 years, with a range of about 23 to 90. Patients were allowed to have had prior anti-PD-1, anti-PD-L1 or anti-CTLA-4 therapy, and roughly 40% of the dose-escalation patients had been treated with checkpoint inhibitors. Partial responses occurred in three dose-escalation patients: two with cutaneous melanoma and one with hepatocellular carcinoma. Peripheral TCRbeta sequencing was intended to test whether TCR sequence diversity was altered and clonal T-cell expansion was caused by ivuxolimab. Among the roughly 52 dose-escalation patients, approximately 20 had hepatocellular carcinoma, roughly 15 melanoma, 9 renal cell carcinoma and 9 head and neck cancer. Intravenous ivuxolimab was administered to patients every 2 weeks at six dose levels: 0.01, 0.1, 0.3, 1.5, 3 and 10 mg/kg. The monotherapy dose-escalation portion (N = 52 patients) of the phase I ivuxolimab trial is reported in the paper.

The paper's findings and limits, for the study overall: Low levels of normalized T-cell clonal expansion were also shown by some nonresponding patients. On average, CD8+ T cells showed more expanded clones than CD4+ T cells after ivuxolimab. Partial responders in the 0.1-3.0 mg/kg groups had among the lowest normalized peripheral clonal expansion, especially among CD8+ T cells. Which antigens the clonally expanded peripheral T cells were specific for was not determined. At doses of 0.1 to 3.0 mg/kg, clonal expansion of both CD4+ and CD8+ T cells in blood was seen between baseline and week 6.

Looking up the germline V gene (reference sequence) yields CDR1 GTSNPN and CDR2 SVGIG. V and J are trimmed by 0 bases and 5 bases, and the gene matches miss 1 base of the junction. Counted from cysteine to phenylalanine, this CDR3 has 14 amino acids. CDR3 DNA only is kept here, 42 bases in frame from base 1. This sequence uses TRBV30 and TRBJ1-5; 10 bases in the junction line up with TRBD1. This material consisted of CD4+ or CD8+ T cells sorted from blood, taken in a trial of the OX40 agonist ivuxolimab. This clonotype was obtained from an adult with an advanced solid tumor such as melanoma, head and neck, liver or kidney cancer. The CDR3 in this case is CAWSVGQGDQPQHF. The DNA reads as follows: TGTGCCTGGAGTGTAGGACAGGGGGATCAGCCCCAGCATTTT.